This paragraph reports one TCR beta chain. These data are taken from a study of Graves' ophthalmopathy and Graves' hyperthyroidism. The TCR beta CDR3 regions underwent amplification from RNA transcripts. A first-round RT-PCR used HTBI primers, followed by a second-round multiplex PCR. TCRdb recomputed calls from the multiplex PCR reads with MiXCR, one row per CDR3 protein. The sample contains a few hundred thousand distinct CDR3 sequences, approximately 35% of which appear only once. Sequenced: peripheral blood or thyroid tissue (not recorded which). The sequence derives from an adult man with Graves' hyperthyroidism.

The CDR3 region has the DNA TGCAGCGTAGGACGGCTCTATGGCTACACCTTC. Translation: CSVGRLYGYTF. The V gene is TRBV29-1, the J gene TRBJ1-2; unclear D gene. The CDR3 is made up of 11 amino acids. V lost 6 bases to trimming and J lost 4 bases, with 9 bases between them. Germline V CDR1 and CDR2: SQVTM, ANQGSEA.